This TCR beta chain was captured by sequencing in a study of technical replicates of blood from a few donors. There are 14 residues in the CDR3. The V gene lost 4 bases and the J gene lost 0 bases, with 8 bases spanning the gap. CDR1 is LNHDA, CDR2 SQIVND, per germline (reference sequence). Here immunoSEQ multiplex PCR was the method, and the copy in TCRdb shows in-frame clones only, minus some. The data show tens of thousands of clones, 90% to 95% seen once. The rearrangement links TRBV19 to TRBJ2-3; TRBD1 is a possible D gene (6 bases). Input material: T cells isolated from PBMCs. This receptor was taken from a human donor in good health. The CDR3 region is CASSNRVSTDTQYF. CDR3 in DNA: TGTGCCAGTAGTAACAGGGTGAGCACAGATACGCAGTATTTT.